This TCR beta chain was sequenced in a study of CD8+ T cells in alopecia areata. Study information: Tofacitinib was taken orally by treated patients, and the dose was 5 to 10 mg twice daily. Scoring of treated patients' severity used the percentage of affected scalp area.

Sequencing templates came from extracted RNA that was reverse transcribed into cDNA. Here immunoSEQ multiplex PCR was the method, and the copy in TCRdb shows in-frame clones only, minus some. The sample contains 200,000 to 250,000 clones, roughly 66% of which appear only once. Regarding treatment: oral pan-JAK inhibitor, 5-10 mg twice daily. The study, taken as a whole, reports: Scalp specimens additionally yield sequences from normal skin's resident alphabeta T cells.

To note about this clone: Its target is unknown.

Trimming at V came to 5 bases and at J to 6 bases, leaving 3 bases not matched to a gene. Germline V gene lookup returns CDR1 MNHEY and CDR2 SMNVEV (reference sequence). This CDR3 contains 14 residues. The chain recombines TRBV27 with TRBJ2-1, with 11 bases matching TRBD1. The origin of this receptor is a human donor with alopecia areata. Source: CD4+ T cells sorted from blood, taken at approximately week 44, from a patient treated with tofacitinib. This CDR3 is CASSRDRGVNEQFF. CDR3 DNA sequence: TGTGCCAGCAGTCGGGACAGGGGGGTCAATGAGCAGTTCTTC.